Presented here are 9 T cell receptor beta chains from one specimen sequenced in a study of T cells in localized non-small cell lung cancer (dated by TCRdb to about 2020). The library was prepared using the immunoSEQ multiplex PCR assay. In TCRdb, the immuneACCESS table is reduced to in-frame sequences with V and J assigned. These tables do not hold every clone; where another copy was compared, an unresolved V gene accounts for under half, and the others remain unexplained. The sample profile shows about 24,000 clones; about 90% of them were found once. The biggest ten clones account for approximately 32% of the sample. The material was peripheral blood, obtained before any cancer treatment. All receptors derive from a male donor aged 60 or older with stage I squamous cell lung carcinoma.

This chain uses TRBV2 with TRBJ2-6; unclear D gene. The CDR3 is made up of 11 amino acids. V was clipped by 8 bases and J by 5 bases, with 4 bases between them. Germline V lookup: CDR1 SNHLY, CDR2 FYNNEI. For the CDR3, the DNA is TGTGCCAGCGTCTGGGCCAACGTCCTGACTTTC. This codes for CASVWANVLTF.

V usage is TRBV15 and J usage is TRBJ1-2; maybe TRBD1 (5 bases). The CDR3 runs to 14 residues. The V end lost 2 bases, the J end lost 8 bases, and 15 bases lay between the germline ends. The V gene's germline CDR1 is LNHNV and CDR2 YYDKDF (reference sequence). CDR3 bases: TGTGCCACCAGCAGAACCCCAGGGCGTGAGGGCTACACCTTC. Amino acid sequence: CATSRTPGREGYTF. Based on the CDR3 plus reference TRBV15 and TRBJ1-2, the full variable domain is DAMVIQNPRYQVTQFGKPVTLSCSQTLNHNVMYWYQQKSSQAPKLLFHYYDKDFNNEADTPDNFQSRRPNTSFCFLDIRSPGLGDTAMYLCATSRTPGREGYTFGSGTRLTVV.

This clone occurred once. The rearrangement joins TRBV5-4 to TRBJ1-5, with D tentatively TRBD1 (6 bases). Trimming took 4 bases from V and 1 from J, leaving 18 bases between them. The CDR3 extends over 17 amino acids. The germline V gene has CDR1 SGHNT and CDR2 YYREEE (reference sequence). CDR3 nucleotides: TGTGCCAGCAGCCAAGGGGGGAATCGGGTCAGCAATCAGCCCCAGCATTTT. Encoded protein: CASSQGGNRVSNQPQHF. Looking up the rest from reference TRBV5-4 and TRBJ1-5 gives the full variable domain: ETGVTQSPTHLIKTRGQQVTLRCSSQSGHNTVSWYQQALGQGPQFIFQYYREEENGRGNFPPRFSGLQFPNYSSELNVNALELDDSALYLCASSQGGNRVSNQPQHFGDGTRLSIL.

The CDR3 sequence is CASNKGRGEQYF. The CDR3 DNA reads as TGTGCCAGCAATAAGGGAAGAGGCGAGCAGTACTTC. This chain uses TRBV11-2 with TRBJ2-7; D is unresolved. V was cut by 7 bases and J by 6 bases, with 13 bases left in between. Germline V gives CDR1 SGHAT, CDR2 FQNNGV. The CDR3 loop spans 12 amino acids.

The chain employs TRBV5-1 and TRBJ1-4; D remains ambiguous. Trimming removed 3 bases from V and 0 bases from J, with 6 bases in between. The length of the CDR3 is 14 residues. The V gene's germline CDR1 is SGHRS and CDR2 YFSETQ. For the CDR3, the DNA is TGCGCCAGCAGCTCATCCGCAACTAATGAAAAACTGTTTTTT. Residues: CASSSSATNEKLFF.

The rearrangement joins TRBV6-5 to TRBJ1-5; tentative D call: TRBD1 (5 bases). CDR3 length: 15 amino acids. Trimming cost V 8 bases and J 2 bases, with 16 bases left between them. Germline V gives CDR1 MNHEY, CDR2 SVGAGI. The CDR3 loop is CASRQPKSGNQPQHF. The CDR3 bases are TGTGCCAGCCGACAGCCCAAAAGTGGCAATCAGCCCCAGCATTTT.

The rearrangement joins TRBV13 to TRBJ2-2; TRBD2 matches 10 bases. The V segment lost 1 base and the J segment 7 bases; nucleotides outside the gene matches: 6. CDR3 length: 16 amino acids. CDR1 and CDR2 (germline): PRHDT, FYEKMQ (reference sequence). CDR3 in amino acids: CASSLASGGRSGELFF. The DNA for the CDR3 is TGTGCCAGCAGCTTAGCTAGCGGGGGTAGGAGCGGGGAGCTGTTTTTT.

V and J are TRBV18 and TRBJ2-7, with D maybe TRBD2 (7 bases). Deletions cut 4 bases from V and 2 bases from J, with 18 bases between. The CDR3 sequence is 16 residues long. The V gene's germline CDR1 is KGHSH and CDR2 LQKENI. The CDR3 protein is CASSLSRGGATYEQYF. The CDR3 bases are TGTGCCAGCTCACTCTCACGTGGGGGGGCCACCTACGAGCAGTACTTC.

This clone was recorded only once. The chain couples TRBV27 to TRBJ2-7; D tentatively fits TRBD1 or TRBD2 (5 bases each). Trimming left V 5 bases short and J 3 bases short, with 23 bases between. Per the germline V gene, CDR1 is MNHEY and CDR2 is SMNVEV (reference sequence). This CDR3 has 17 amino acids. In DNA form, the CDR3 reads TGTGCCAGCAGTCCCCCCGCCGGGACGGACGCCTTCTACGAGCAGTACTTC. The encoded protein is CASSPPAGTDAFYEQYF.